This entry is about one T cell receptor (beta chain). What it binds is not known. Profiling relied on immunoSEQ multiplex PCR, and the TCRdb table lists in-frame clones only, not all of them. The top ten clones hold 3.6% of a sample with about 200,000 clones, roughly 92% of them seen once. The record originates from a study of T cell responses to AZD1222 COVID-19 vaccine. Study-wide results and caveats: Among the donors, most were white British and more were female, and clonal diversity was possibly underestimated. Just six or seven AZD1222 recipients tested seropositive at baseline. Spike-spanning, vaccine-associated CD4 TCRs were dominant at 160-218 and 743-854. Repertoire samples came only from after the peak T cell response.

CDR1 is SGHVS and CDR2 is FQNEAQ in the germline V gene. The CDR3 runs 14 residues. Trimming took 0 bases from V and 7 from J, leaving 10 bases between them. This specimen was peripheral blood, taken 28 days after the second dose of the MenACWY control vaccine. The chain has TRBV7-8 and TRBJ2-4, with a possible D match to TRBD2 (5 bases). This receptor was taken from an adult who received the MenACWY meningococcal vaccine as a control. In nucleotides, the CDR3 is TGTGCCAGCAGCTTAGCGGGAGTCGGTAACATTCAGTACTTC. This sequence encodes CASSLAGVGNIQYF.